The rows below give T cell receptor beta chains drawn from one sample of a study of cytomegalovirus exposure and HLA in healthy donors. Only in-frame clones appear in the TCRdb table, and some are missing; sequencing was by immunoSEQ multiplex PCR. The sample yields around 150,000 clones, approximately 84% seen once. Material: PBMCs. Source of these receptors: a man aged 25 to 45 in good health and CMV-seropositive. Each CDR3 is given with its conserved first and last residue. The D gene is left open where the match is weak. A row's size may be missing; if present it is once, few, many or a size class.

>17|TRBV6-1|NA|NA|TRBJ2-7
TGTGCCAGCAGTGAAGGTAAAGGGGATTCCTACCACTACGAGCAGTACTTC
CASSEGKGDSYHYEQYF
>14|TRBV18|NA|NA|TRBJ1-5
TGTGCCAGCTCAAAGGGGGAAGACAATCAGCCCCAGCATTTT
CASSKGEDNQPQHF
>14|TRBV7-9|medium-sized|NA|TRBJ1-1
TGTGCCAGCAGCTTAACAACAGGGCGGGAGGGAGCTTTCTTT
CASSLTTGREGAFF
>16|TRBV5-1|NA|NA|TRBJ1-1
TGCGCCAGCAGCTTGGCAGGGGCAGCCATGAACACTGAAGCTTTCTTT
CASSLAGAAMNTEAFF
>11|TRBV2|NA|TRBD2|TRBJ2-5
TGTGCCAGCAGTTACCGGGAGGGGCAGTACTTC
CASSYREGQYF
>14|TRBV30|NA|TRBD1|TRBJ1-1
TGTGCCTGGCACCCCCCGGACAGGGACACTGAAGCTTTCTTT
CAWHPPDRDTEAFF
>16|TRBV10-3|NA|NA|TRBJ1-1
TGTGCCATCAGTGGTATGAGGGTAGGAGGGAACACTGAAGCTTTCTTT
CAISGMRVGGNTEAFF
>15|TRBV7-2|once|TRBD2|TRBJ2-7
TGTGCCAGCAGCTTAGTAATAGCGGGAGAATACGAGCAGTACTTC
CASSLVIAGEYEQYF
>13|TRBV25-1|NA|NA|TRBJ2-1
TGTGCCAGCACAGTTCTTCAGTACAATGAGCAGTTCTTC
CASTVLQYNEQFF
>13|TRBV5-4|NA|TRBD2|TRBJ2-1
TGTGCCAGCAGTCCATTAGCGGGCCCACCGAGGTTCTTC
CASSPLAGPPRFF
>15|TRBV30|NA|NA|TRBJ1-3
TGTGCCTGGAGTGTCTGGTCTAAATCTGGAAACACCATATATTTT
CAWSVWSKSGNTIYF
>17|TRBV1|NA|NA|TRBJ2-1
TGCACCAGCAGCCAAGATGAATCGGGGATCCCCTACAATGAGCAGTTCTTC
CTSSQDESGIPYNEQFF
>13|TRBV19|NA|NA|TRBJ2-1
TGTGCCAGTAGTAGCCGGACTACAGGTGAGCAGTTCTTC
CASSSRTTGEQFF
>12|TRBV29-1|NA|TRBD2|TRBJ2-1
TGCAGCGTCCTTAGCGGGAGTGATGAGCAGTTCTTC
CSVLSGSDEQFF
>14|TRBV4-1|NA|NA|TRBJ1-4
TGCGCCAGCAGCCAAGGGGGGCGCGGTGAAAAACTGTTTTTT
CASSQGGRGEKLFF
>12|TRBV5-1|few|NA|TRBJ1-1
TGCGCCAGCAGCCCGGACAACGCTGAAGCTTTCTTT
CASSPDNAEAFF
>13|TRBV6-6|once|NA|TRBJ2-7
TGTGCCAGCAGTTACGGAGCCGCCTACGAGCAGTACTTC
CASSYGAAYEQYF
>18|TRBV4-1|NA|TRBD2|TRBJ2-3
TGCGCCAGCAGCCAAGGAACGGGTAGCGGGGGACCCACAGATACGCAGTATTTT
CASSQGTGSGGPTDTQYF
>16|TRBV7-6|NA|TRBD1|TRBJ1-6
TGTGCCAGCAGCTTGACCGGGACAGTAGTAAATTCACCCCTCCACTTT
CASSLTGTVVNSPLHF
>17|TRBV15|NA|NA|TRBJ1-3
TGTGCCACCAGCAGAGAGTGGGGGCTAGGCTCTGGAAACACCATATATTTT
CATSREWGLGSGNTIYF
>14|TRBV19|many|TRBD1|TRBJ2-7
TGTGCCAGTAGTAGGGGACAGGGTGTCCACGAGCAGTACTTC
CASSRGQGVHEQYF
>11|TRBV5-1|NA|NA|TRBJ2-1
TGCGCCAGCAGCGAAGGCGGGGAGCAGTTCTTC
CASSEGGEQFF
>15|TRBV30|once|NA|TRBJ1-2
TGTGCCTGGATTCGCCTGCGAGGTGTGAACTATGGCTACACCTTC
CAWIRLRGVNYGYTF
>15|TRBV5-4|NA|TRBD1|TRBJ2-1
TGTGCCAGCAGCTTGGGGGGGGACAGGTACAATGAGCAGTTCTTC
CASSLGGDRYNEQFF
>15|TRBV11-1|NA|TRBD1|TRBJ2-1
TGTGCCAGCAGCTTGACAGGGTCCTCCTACAATGAGCAGTTCTTC
CASSLTGSSYNEQFF
>17|TRBV7-3|NA|TRBD1|TRBJ2-2
TGTGCCAGCAGCCCGGAACCAGGGGGAGTTGCCACCGGGGAGCTGTTTTTT
CASSPEPGGVATGELFF
>17|TRBV19|NA|NA|TRBJ1-5
TGTGCCAGTAGTATAGGGGCGGGGGCACCTAGCAATCAGCCCCAGCATTTT
CASSIGAGAPSNQPQHF
>14|TRBV28|NA|NA|TRBJ1-1
TGTGCCAGCGGGGGGAGCAGGAGGAACACTGAAGCTTTCTTT
CASGGSRRNTEAFF
>15|TRBV9|NA|NA|TRBJ2-1
TGTGCCAGCAGCGTACTGGGACTTTCGTACAATGAGCAGTTCTTC
CASSVLGLSYNEQFF
>14|TRBV9|NA|NA|TRBJ1-1
TGTGCCAGCAGCGCTTGGACAGATAACACTGAAGCTTTCTTT
CASSAWTDNTEAFF
>16|TRBV6-1|NA|NA|TRBJ2-3
TGTGCCAGCAGTGAAGAGGTAGCGGTACACACAGATACGCAGTATTTT
CASSEEVAVHTDTQYF
>15|TRBV6-6|NA|NA|TRBJ1-1
TGTGCCAGCAGTTACAGCGGGCTACTTAACACTGAAGCTTTCTTT
CASSYSGLLNTEAFF